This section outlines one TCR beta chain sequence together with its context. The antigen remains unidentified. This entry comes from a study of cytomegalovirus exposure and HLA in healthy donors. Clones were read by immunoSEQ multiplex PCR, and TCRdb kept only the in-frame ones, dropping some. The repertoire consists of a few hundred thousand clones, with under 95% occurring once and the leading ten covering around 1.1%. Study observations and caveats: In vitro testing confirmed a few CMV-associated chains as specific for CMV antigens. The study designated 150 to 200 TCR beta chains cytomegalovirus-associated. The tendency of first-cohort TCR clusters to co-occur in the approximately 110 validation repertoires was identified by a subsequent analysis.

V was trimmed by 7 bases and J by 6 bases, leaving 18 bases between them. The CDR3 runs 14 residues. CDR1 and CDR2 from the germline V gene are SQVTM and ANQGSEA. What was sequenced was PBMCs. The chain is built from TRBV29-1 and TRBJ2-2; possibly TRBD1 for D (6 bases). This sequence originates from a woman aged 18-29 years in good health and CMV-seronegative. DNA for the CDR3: TGCAGCGGGTCGGGGCAGGGACATGCCGGGGAGCTGTTTTTT. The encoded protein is CSGSGQGHAGELFF.